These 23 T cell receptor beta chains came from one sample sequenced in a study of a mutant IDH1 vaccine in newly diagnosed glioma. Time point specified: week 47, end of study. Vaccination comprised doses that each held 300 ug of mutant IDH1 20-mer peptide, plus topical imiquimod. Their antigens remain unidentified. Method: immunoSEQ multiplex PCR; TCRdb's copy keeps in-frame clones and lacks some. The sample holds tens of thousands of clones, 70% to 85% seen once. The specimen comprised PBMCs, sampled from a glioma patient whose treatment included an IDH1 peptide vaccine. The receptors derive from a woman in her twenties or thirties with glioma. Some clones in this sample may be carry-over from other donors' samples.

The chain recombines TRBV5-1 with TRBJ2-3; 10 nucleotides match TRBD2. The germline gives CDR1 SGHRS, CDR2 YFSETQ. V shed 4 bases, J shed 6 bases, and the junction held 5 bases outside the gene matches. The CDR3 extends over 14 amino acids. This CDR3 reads CASSPGTSADTQYF. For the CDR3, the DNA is TGCGCCAGCAGCCCCGGGACTAGCGCCGATACGCAGTATTTT.

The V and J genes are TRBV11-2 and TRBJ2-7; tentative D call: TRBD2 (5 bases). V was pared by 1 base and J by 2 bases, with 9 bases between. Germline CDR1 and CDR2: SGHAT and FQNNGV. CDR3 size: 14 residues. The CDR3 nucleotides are TGTGCCAGCAGCTTAGTCCTGGGAGCCTACGAGCAGTACTTC. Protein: CASSLVLGAYEQYF.

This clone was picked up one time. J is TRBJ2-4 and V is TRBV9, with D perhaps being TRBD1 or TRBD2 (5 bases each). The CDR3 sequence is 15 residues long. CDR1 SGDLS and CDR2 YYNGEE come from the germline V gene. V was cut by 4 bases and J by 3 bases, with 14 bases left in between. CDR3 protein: CASSTPGPSKNIQYF. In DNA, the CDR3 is TGTGCCAGCAGCACCCCGGGGCCCAGCAAAAACATTCAGTACTTC.

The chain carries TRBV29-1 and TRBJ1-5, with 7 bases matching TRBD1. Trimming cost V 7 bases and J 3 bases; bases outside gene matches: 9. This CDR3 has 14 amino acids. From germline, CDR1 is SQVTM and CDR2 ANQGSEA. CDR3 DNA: TGCAGCGCTACACAGGGGTCCACCAATCAGCCCCAGCATTTT. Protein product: CSATQGSTNQPQHF.

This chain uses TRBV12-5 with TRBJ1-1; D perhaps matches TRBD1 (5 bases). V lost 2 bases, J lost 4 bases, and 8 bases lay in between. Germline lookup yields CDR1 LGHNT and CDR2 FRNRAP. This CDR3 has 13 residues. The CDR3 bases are TGTGCTAGTGGTTTGTCGGGGGGCACTGAAGCTTTCTTT. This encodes CASGLSGGTEAFF.

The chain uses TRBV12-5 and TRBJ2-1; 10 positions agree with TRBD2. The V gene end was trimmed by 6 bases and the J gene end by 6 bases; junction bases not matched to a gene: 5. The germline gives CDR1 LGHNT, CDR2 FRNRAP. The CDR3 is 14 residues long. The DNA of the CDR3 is TGTGCTAGTGGAACCGGGACTAGCGTCAATGAGCAGTTCTTC. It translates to CASGTGTSVNEQFF.

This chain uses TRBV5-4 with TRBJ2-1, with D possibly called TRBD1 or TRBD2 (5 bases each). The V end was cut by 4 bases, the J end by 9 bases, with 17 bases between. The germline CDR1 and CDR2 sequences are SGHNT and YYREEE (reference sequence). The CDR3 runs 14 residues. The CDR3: CASSPGGTWSEQFF. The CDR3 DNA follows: TGTGCCAGCAGCCCTGGTGGGACCTGGAGTGAGCAGTTCTTC.

CDR3 sequence (DNA): TGTGCCAGCAACCAACAGGGGGGCGGCTATGGCTACACCTTC. Translated, it gives CASNQQGGGYGYTF. This chain joins TRBV6-5 and TRBJ1-2; TRBD1 aligns across 8 bases. The CDR3 has 14 amino acids. The V segment lost 7 bases and the J segment 4 bases; nucleotides outside the gene matches: 8. Germline V gene lookup returns CDR1 MNHEY and CDR2 SVGAGI.

In DNA form, the CDR3 reads TGTGCCATCAGTCAACAGCAATCTAGCACTGAAGCTTTCTTT. This translates into CAISQQQSSTEAFF. The rearrangement uses TRBV10-3 and TRBJ1-1; no definite D call. The CDR3 sequence is 14 residues long. Between the trimmed V and J ends, which lost 5 bases and 4 bases, there was a span of 14 bases. Germline V gene sequence: CDR1 ENHRY, CDR2 SYGVKD.

This chain's CDR3 is CSAEGDRRNTIYF. In DNA form, the CDR3 reads TGCAGCGCGGAAGGGGACAGGCGAAACACCATATATTTT. The chain uses TRBV29-1 and TRBJ1-3, with 8 bases that match TRBD1. The CDR3 length is 13 residues. V dropped 7 bases and J dropped 5; count of bases not matched to a gene: 7. The germline V gene has CDR1 SQVTM and CDR2 ANQGSEA.

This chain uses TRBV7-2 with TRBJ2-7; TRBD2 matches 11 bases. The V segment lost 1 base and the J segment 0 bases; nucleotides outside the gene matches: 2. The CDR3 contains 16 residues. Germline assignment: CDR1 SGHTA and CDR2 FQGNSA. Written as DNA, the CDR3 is TGTGCCAGCAGCTTAGGAGGGACTAGCGGCTCCTACGAGCAGTACTTC. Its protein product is CASSLGGTSGSYEQYF.

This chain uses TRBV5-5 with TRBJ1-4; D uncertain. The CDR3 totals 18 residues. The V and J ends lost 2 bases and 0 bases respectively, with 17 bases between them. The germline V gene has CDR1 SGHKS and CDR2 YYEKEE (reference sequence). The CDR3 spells CASSLISRRGATNEKLFF. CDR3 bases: TGTGCCAGCAGCTTAATCAGCAGGAGAGGCGCAACTAATGAAAAACTGTTTTTT. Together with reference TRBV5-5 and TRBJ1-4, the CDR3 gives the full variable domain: DAGVTQSPTHLIKTRGQQVTLRCSPISGHKSVSWYQQVLGQGPQFIFQYYEKEERGRGNFPDRFSARQFPNYSSELNVNALLLGDSALYLCASSLISRRGATNEKLFFGSGTQLSVL.

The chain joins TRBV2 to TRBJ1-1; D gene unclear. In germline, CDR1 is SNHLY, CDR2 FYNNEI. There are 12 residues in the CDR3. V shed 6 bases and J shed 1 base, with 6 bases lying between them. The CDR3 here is CASRDGNTEAFF. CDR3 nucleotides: TGTGCCAGCAGGGACGGGAACACTGAAGCTTTCTTT.

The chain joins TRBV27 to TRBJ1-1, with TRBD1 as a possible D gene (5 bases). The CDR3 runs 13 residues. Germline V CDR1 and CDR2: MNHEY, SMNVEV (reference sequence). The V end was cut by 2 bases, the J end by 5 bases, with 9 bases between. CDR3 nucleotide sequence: TGTGCCAGCAGTTTAGGGGGGAGGACTGAAGCTTTCTTT. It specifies CASSLGGRTEAFF.

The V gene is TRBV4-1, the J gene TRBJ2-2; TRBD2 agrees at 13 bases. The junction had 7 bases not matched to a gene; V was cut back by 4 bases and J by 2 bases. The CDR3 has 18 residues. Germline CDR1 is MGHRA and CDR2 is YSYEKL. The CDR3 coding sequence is TGCGCCAGCAGCCGCGCGGGACTAGCGGGATCAAACACCGGGGAGCTGTTTTTT. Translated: CASSRAGLAGSNTGELFF.

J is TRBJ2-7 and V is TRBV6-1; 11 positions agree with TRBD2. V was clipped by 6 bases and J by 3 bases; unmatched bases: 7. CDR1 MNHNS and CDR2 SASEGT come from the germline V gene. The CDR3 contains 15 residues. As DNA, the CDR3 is TGTGCCAGCAGGCCACCGGGACTAGCGGTCTACGAGCAGTACTTC. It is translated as CASRPPGLAVYEQYF.

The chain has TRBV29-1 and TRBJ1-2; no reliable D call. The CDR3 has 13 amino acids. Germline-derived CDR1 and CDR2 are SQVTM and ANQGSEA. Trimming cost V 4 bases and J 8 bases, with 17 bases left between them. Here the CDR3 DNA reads TGCAGCGTTGGAACGTTACCCGGGGAGGGCTACACCTTC. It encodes CSVGTLPGEGYTF.

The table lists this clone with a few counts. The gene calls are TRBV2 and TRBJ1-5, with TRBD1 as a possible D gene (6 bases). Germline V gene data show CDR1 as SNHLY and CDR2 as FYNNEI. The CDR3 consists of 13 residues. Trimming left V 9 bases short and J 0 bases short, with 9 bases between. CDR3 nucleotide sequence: TGTGCCAGTGACAGGTATAGCAATCAGCCCCAGCATTTT. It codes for CASDRYSNQPQHF.

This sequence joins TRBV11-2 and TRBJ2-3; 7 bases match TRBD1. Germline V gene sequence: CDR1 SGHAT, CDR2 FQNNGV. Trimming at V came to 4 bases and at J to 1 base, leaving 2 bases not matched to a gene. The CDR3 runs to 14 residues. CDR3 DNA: TGTGCCAGCAGCTCCGGACAGGGCACAGATACGCAGTATTTT. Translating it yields CASSSGQGTDTQYF.

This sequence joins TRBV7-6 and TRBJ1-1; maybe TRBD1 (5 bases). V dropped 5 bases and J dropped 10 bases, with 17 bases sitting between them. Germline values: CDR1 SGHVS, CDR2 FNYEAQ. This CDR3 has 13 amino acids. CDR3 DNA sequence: TGTGCCAGCAGCCCGGTTGGGGGGGGACCAGCTTTCTTT. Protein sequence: CASSPVGGGPAFF.

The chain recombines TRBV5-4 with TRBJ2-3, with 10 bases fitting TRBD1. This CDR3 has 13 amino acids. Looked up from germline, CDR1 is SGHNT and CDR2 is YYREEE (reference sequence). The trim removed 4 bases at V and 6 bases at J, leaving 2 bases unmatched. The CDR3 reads CASSKGQGDTQYF. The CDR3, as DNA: TGTGCCAGCAGCAAGGGACAGGGGGATACGCAGTATTTT.

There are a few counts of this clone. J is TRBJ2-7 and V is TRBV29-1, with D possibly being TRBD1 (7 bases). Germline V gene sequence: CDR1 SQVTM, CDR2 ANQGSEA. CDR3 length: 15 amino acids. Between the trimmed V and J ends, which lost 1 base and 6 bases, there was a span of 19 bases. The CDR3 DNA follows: TGCAGCGTTGAAGTTGGATACAGGGGAGGATCCGAGCAGTACTTC. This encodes CSVEVGYRGGSEQYF.

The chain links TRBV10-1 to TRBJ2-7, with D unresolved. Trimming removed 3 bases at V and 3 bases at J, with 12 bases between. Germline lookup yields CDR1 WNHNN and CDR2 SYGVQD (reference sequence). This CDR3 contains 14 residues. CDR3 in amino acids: CASSDPRSGYEQYF. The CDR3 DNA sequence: TGCGCCAGCAGTGACCCAAGATCGGGCTACGAGCAGTACTTC.